The present TCR beta chain was sequenced within a study of T cells in Graves' hyperthyroidism and ophthalmopathy. The germline CDR1 and CDR2 sequences are SGHNT and YENEEA. V lost 5 bases and J lost 1, with 14 bases in between. CDR3 size: 15 residues. Template material for amplifying TCR beta CDR3 regions consisted of RNA transcripts. The HTBI primer set drove a first-round RT-PCR of the TCR CDR3. TCRdb used MiXCR to reprocess the multiplex PCR reads, holding one entry per CDR3 protein. The table shows 550,000 to 700,000 distinct CDR3 sequences, with about 15% occurring only once. The study's findings and limits: Most clonotypes that expanded in the thyroid above 0.001 also showed up in blood. Ophthalmopathy cases were set apart from stable hyperthyroidism by a 13 V-J model.

Investigators excluded patients with uncontrolled infection, other autoimmune disease, pregnancy or lactation. This clonotype has ten or more counts. Its target is unknown. This chain connects TRBV11-3 to TRBJ2-5, with D perhaps matching TRBD2 (6 bases). Material: blood. This clonotype was sampled from a woman in her thirties or forties with Graves' ophthalmopathy. The CDR3 loop reads CASSHQASAQETQYF. The CDR3 DNA reads as TGTGCCAGCAGCCACCAGGCTAGCGCCCAAGAGACCCAGTACTTC.